A selection of T cell receptor beta chains follows, all from one sample in a study of T cell responses to AZD1222 COVID-19 vaccine. Only in-frame clones appear in the TCRdb table, and some are missing; sequencing was by immunoSEQ multiplex PCR. The table records some 120,000 clones, roughly four fifths of them present only once. The material sequenced was peripheral blood, taken on day 0 of AZD1222 vaccination. These receptors all come from an adult in good health. CDR3s include the opening cysteine and the closing phenylalanine or tryptophan. The order of the fields is V gene, J gene, D gene, clone size, CDR3 protein, CDR3 DNA. D genes are given only for firm matches. Clone sizes are given selectively: once, few, many, or a class where the clone is expanded.

TRBV7-9,TRBJ2-2,TRBD1,NA,CASSTRDRGRSGELFF,TGTGCCAGCAGCACCCGGGACAGGGGGCGGTCCGGGGAGCTGTTTTTT
TRBV7-9,TRBJ1-6,NA,NA,CASSRTADNSPLHF,TGTGCCAGCAGCCGGACGGCCGATAATTCACCCCTCCACTTT
TRBV27,TRBJ2-3,NA,NA,CASVLRTDSGTQYF,TGTGCCAGCGTCTTGCGGACAGATTCTGGTACGCAGTATTTT
TRBV9,TRBJ2-7,TRBD1,NA,CASSAWTGDEQYF,TGTGCCAGCAGCGCATGGACAGGGGACGAGCAGTACTTC
TRBV7-2,TRBJ2-3,NA,NA,CASSLAGYTDTQYF,TGTGCCAGCAGCTTAGCGGGATACACAGATACGCAGTATTTT
TRBV3-1/TRBV3-2,TRBJ1-6,NA,NA,CASSQGGAGMNSPLHF,TGTGCCAGCAGCCAAGGCGGGGCAGGGATGAATTCACCCCTCCACTTT
TRBV29-1,TRBJ2-3,NA,NA,CSVALGGTTDTQYF,TGCAGCGTTGCGTTAGGGGGAACGACAGATACGCAGTATTTT
TRBV4-2,TRBJ1-4,NA,NA,CASSQEEFEKLFF,TGTGCCAGCAGCCAAGAAGAGTTTGAAAAACTGTTTTTT
TRBV4-2,TRBJ1-6,NA,NA,CASSQEGTENSPLHF,TGTGCCAGCAGCCAAGAAGGGACTGAAAATTCACCCCTCCACTTT
TRBV9,TRBJ1-3,NA,NA,CASSVTLQKNTIYF,TGTGCCAGCAGTGTAACTCTCCAGAAAAACACCATATATTTT
TRBV7-2,TRBJ1-5,TRBD1,NA,CASSQRQGVQPQHF,TGTGCCAGCAGCCAAAGACAGGGGGTACAGCCCCAGCATTTT
TRBV9,TRBJ2-1,TRBD1,once,CASSPRPGQGAYNEQFF,TGTGCCAGCAGCCCAAGGCCGGGACAGGGGGCCTACAATGAGCAGTTCTTC
TRBV7-3,TRBJ1-4,NA,medium-sized,CASSLSPRLGEKLFF,TGTGCCAGCAGCTTAAGTCCAAGACTAGGGGAAAAACTGTTTTTT
TRBV6-5,TRBJ2-3,NA,NA,CASRPDPGRDTQYF,TGTGCCAGCAGACCCGACCCTGGGAGAGATACGCAGTATTTT
TRBV29-1,TRBJ2-2,TRBD1,NA,CSVGGTGVPTGELFF,TGCAGCGTTGGTGGGACAGGGGTCCCCACCGGGGAGCTGTTTTTT
TRBV5-1,TRBJ2-7,NA,NA,CASSLVVGSGEQYF,TGCGCCAGCAGCTTGGTCGTCGGGTCCGGCGAGCAGTACTTC
TRBV4-3,TRBJ1-1,NA,NA,CASSQDEQENTEAFF,TGCGCCAGCAGCCAAGATGAACAGGAGAACACTGAAGCTTTCTTT
TRBV28,TRBJ2-7,NA,NA,CASSLLNSAYEQYF,TGTGCCAGCAGTTTACTAAACAGCGCCTACGAGCAGTACTTC
TRBV28,TRBJ2-1,TRBD2,NA,CASSFFGVLWLAGAGEYNEQFF,TGTGCCAGCAGTTTTTTTGGGGTTTTATGGCTAGCGGGGGCGGGTGAATACAATGAGCAGTTCTTC
TRBV18,TRBJ2-1,NA,NA,CASSLKGRGSSYNEQFF,TGTGCCAGCTCCTTGAAGGGGCGGGGCAGCTCCTACAATGAGCAGTTCTTC
TRBV20-1,TRBJ1-5,NA,NA,CSASPPQGPNNQPQHF,TGCAGTGCTAGTCCCCCACAGGGACCCAACAATCAGCCCCAGCATTTT
TRBV19,TRBJ2-4,TRBD2,NA,CASSILSGTGKNIQYF,TGTGCCAGTAGCATCCTTAGCGGGACGGGCAAAAACATTCAGTACTTC
TRBV5-1,TRBJ1-4,NA,NA,CASSPLTVGEKLFF,TGCGCCAGCAGTCCCTTGACCGTGGGGGAAAAACTGTTTTTT
TRBV6-2/TRBV6-3,TRBJ2-7,TRBD2,NA,CASSGLAGYEQYF,TGTGCCAGCAGTGGGCTAGCGGGATACGAGCAGTACTTC
TRBV4-2,TRBJ2-5,TRBD2,NA,CASSQVGGYRETQYF,TGTGCCAGCAGCCAAGTGGGGGGGTATCGTGAGACCCAGTACTTC
TRBV7-9,TRBJ2-1,NA,NA,CASSQGASYNEQFF,TGTGCCAGCAGCCAAGGGGCGTCCTACAATGAGCAGTTCTTC
TRBV28,TRBJ1-1,NA,NA,CATRRGRVMWTEAFF,TGTGCCACCCGTCGGGGCCGGGTAATGTGGACTGAAGCTTTCTTT
TRBV20-1,TRBJ1-2,TRBD1,NA,CRTTGGDGYTF,TGCAGAACGACAGGGGGCGATGGCTACACCTTC